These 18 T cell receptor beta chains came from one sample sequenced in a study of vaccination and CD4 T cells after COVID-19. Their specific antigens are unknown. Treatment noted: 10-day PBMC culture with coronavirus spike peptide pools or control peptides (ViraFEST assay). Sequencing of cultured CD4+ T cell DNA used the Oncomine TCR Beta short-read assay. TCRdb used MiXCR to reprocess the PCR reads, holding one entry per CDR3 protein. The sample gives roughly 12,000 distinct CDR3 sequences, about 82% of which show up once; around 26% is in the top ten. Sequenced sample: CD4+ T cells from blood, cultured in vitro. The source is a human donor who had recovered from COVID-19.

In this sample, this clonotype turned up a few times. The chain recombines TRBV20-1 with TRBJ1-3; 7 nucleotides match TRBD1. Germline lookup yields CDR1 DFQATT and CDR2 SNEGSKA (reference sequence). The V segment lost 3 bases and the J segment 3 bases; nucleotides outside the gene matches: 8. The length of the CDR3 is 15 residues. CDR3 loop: CSARLNRGVGNTIYF. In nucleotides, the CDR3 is TGCAGTGCTAGGTTGAACAGGGGAGTTGGAAACACCATATATTTT.

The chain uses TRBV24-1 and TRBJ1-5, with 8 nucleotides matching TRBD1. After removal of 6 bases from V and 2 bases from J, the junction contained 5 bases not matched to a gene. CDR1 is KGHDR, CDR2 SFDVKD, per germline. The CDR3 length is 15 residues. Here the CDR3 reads CATSPRGRGNQPQHF. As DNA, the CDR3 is TGTGCCACCAGTCCCAGGGGGCGCGGCAATCAGCCCCAGCATTTT.

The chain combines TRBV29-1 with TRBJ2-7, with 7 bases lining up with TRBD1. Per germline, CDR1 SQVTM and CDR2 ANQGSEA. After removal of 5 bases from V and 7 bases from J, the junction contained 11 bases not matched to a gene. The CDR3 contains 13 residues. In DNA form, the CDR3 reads TGCAGCGTTACTGATCGACAGGGTTGGGAGCAGTACTTC. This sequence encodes CSVTDRQGWEQYF.

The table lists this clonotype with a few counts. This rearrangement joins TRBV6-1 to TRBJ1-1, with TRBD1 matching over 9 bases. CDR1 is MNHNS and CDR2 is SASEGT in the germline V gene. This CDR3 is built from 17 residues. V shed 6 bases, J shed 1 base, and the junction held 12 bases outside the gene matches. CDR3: CASSPAGTGSRNTEAFF. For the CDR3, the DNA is TGTGCCAGCAGCCCCGCCGGGACAGGGTCCCGGAACACTGAAGCTTTCTTT.

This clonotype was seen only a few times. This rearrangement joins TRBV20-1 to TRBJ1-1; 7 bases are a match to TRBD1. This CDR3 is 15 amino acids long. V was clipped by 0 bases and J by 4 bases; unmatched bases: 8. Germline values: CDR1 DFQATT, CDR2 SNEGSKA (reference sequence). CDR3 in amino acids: CSARDQQGSGTEAFF. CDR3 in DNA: TGCAGTGCTAGAGACCAACAGGGGTCTGGCACTGAAGCTTTCTTT.

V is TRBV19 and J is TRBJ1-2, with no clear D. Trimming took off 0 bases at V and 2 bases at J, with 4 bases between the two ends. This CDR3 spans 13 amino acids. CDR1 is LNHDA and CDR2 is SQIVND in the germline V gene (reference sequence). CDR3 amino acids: CASSIEGNYGYTF. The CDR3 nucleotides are TGTGCCAGTAGTATAGAGGGGAACTATGGCTACACCTTC.

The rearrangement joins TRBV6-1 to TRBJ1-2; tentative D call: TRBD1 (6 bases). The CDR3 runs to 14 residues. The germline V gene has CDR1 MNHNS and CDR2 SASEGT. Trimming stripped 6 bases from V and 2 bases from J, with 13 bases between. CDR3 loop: CASSRGGANYGYTF. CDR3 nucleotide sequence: TGTGCCAGCAGCCGTGGGGGGGCCAACTATGGCTACACCTTC.

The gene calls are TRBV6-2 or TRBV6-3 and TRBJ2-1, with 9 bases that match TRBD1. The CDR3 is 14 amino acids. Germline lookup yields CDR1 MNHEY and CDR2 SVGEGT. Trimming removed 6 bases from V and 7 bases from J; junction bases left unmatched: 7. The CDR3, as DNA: TGTGCCAGCAGGGGGACAGGGAAATCAAATGAGCAGTTCTTC. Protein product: CASRGTGKSNEQFF.

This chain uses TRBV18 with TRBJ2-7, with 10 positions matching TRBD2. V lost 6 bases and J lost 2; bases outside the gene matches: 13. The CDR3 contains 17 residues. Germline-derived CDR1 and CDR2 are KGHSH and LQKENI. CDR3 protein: CASSAQLLLAGAYEQYF. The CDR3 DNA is TGTGCCAGCTCCGCCCAACTGCTTCTAGCGGGGGCCTACGAGCAGTACTTC.

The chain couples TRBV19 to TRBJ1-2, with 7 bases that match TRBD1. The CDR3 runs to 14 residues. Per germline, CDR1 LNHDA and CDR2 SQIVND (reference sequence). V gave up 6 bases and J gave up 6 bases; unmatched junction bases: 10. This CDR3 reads CASRTTGLLDGYTF. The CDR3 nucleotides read TGTGCCAGTAGGACGACAGGGTTACTTGATGGCTACACCTTC. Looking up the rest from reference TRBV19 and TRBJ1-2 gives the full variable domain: DGGITQSPKYLFRKEGQNVTLSCEQNLNHDAMYWYRQDPGQGLRLIYYSQIVNDFQKGDIAEGYSVSREKKESFPLTVTSAQKNPTAFYLCASRTTGLLDGYTFGSGTRLTVV.

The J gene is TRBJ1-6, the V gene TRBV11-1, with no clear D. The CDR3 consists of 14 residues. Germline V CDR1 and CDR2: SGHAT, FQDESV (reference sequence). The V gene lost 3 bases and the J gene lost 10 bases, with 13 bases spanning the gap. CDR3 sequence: CASSFPAPGSPLHF. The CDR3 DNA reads TGTGCCAGCAGCTTTCCGGCCCCGGGATCACCCCTCCACTTT.

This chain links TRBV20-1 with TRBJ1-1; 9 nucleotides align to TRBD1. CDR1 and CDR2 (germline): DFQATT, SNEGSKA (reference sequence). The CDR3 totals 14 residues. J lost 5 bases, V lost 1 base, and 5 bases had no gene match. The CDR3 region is CSARGGQGRTEAFF. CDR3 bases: TGCAGTGCTAGAGGGGGACAGGGCAGGACTGAAGCTTTCTTT.

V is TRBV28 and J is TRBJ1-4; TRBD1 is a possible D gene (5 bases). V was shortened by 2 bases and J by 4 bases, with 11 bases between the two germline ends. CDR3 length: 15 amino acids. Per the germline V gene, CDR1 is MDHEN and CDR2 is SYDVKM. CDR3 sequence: CASSLGGVGNEKLFF. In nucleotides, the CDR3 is TGTGCCAGCAGTTTAGGGGGGGTGGGTAATGAAAAACTGTTTTTT.

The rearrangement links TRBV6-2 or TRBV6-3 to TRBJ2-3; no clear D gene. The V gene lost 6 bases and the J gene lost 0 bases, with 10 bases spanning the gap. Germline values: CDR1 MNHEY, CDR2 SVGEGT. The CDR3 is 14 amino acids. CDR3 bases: TGTGCCAGCAGCCTACCCCCTAGCACAGATACGCAGTATTTT. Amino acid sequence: CASSLPPSTDTQYF.

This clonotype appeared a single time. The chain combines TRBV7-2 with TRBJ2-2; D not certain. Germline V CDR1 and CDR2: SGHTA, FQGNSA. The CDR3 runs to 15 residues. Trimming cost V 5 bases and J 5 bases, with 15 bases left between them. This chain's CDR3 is CASSPTPRATGELFF. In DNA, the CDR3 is TGTGCCAGCAGCCCCACCCCCCGGGCGACCGGGGAGCTGTTTTTT.

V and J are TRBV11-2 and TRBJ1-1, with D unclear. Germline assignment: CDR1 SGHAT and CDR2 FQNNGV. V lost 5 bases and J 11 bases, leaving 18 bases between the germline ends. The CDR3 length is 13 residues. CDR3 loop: CASSRGLPGEAFF. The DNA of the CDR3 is TGTGCCAGCAGCCGTGGACTCCCCGGAGAGGCTTTCTTT.

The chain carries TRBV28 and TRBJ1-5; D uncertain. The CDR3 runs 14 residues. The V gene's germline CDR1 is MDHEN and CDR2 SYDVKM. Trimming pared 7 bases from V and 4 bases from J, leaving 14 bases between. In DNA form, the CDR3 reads TGTGCCAGCACCCCACCACCCGTGAATCAGCCCCAGCATTTT. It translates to CASTPPPVNQPQHF.

This CDR3 reads CASSSGVGRGSNQPQHF. CDR3 nucleotides: TGTGCCAGCAGTTCAGGGGTTGGGCGGGGTAGCAATCAGCCCCAGCATTTT. This chain connects TRBV6-5 to TRBJ1-5; D is possibly TRBD1 (6 bases). Germline CDR1 is MNHEY and CDR2 is SVGAGI. The CDR3 totals 17 residues. V gave up 4 bases and J gave up 0 bases, with 16 bases separating them.